This T cell receptor beta chain is from a study of regulatory T cells in long-lasting Graves disease. Through Arm-PCR of CDR3 regions and iRepertoire HTBI primers, TCR beta libraries were built. Via MiXCR, TCRdb re-called the multiplex PCR reads, giving one row per CDR3 protein. The profile covers around 400,000 distinct CDR3 sequences, with about 16% appearing a single time and 22% taken by the ten largest. There are many counts of this clonotype. Specified time point: newly diagnosed GD, antithyroid drugs for less than 3 months. Preparation of the TCR library used RNA extracted from PBMCs. Germline-derived CDR1 and CDR2 are LNHDA and SQIVND (reference sequence). The CDR3 is made up of 13 amino acids. Trimming pared 3 bases from V and 1 base from J, leaving 6 bases between.

The material was peripheral blood mononuclear cells (PBMCs), obtained at new diagnosis, from a patient treated with antithyroid drugs. This receptor was identified in a female donor with Graves disease. The J gene is TRBJ1-1, the V gene TRBV19, with unresolved D. CDR3 DNA sequence: TGTGCCAGTAGTATGGATGAGAACACTGAAGCTTTCTTT. Its protein is CASSMDENTEAFF. The entire variable domain, with the rest obtained from reference TRBV19 and TRBJ1-1, is as follows: DGGITQSPKYLFRKEGQNVTLSCEQNLNHDAMYWYRQDPGQGLRLIYYSQIVNDFQKGDIAEGYSVSREKKESFPLTVTSAQKNPTAFYLCASSMDENTEAFFGQGTRLTVV.